This T cell receptor (beta chain) was obtained from a study of cytomegalovirus exposure and HLA in healthy donors. The overall study: In an earlier analysis, 95 million to 130 million unique TCR beta sequences were found from 150 million to 200 million T cells.

A note on this clone: No antigen is known for it.

In the PCR, 60 Vbeta and 13 Jbeta primers were used. The protocol was immunoSEQ multiplex PCR, while the TCRdb copy is restricted to in-frame clones and leaves out a portion. The sample comprises about 160,000 clones, 70% to 85% of which are singletons, and about 2.2% rests with the top ten. Overall study results and limits: An analysis done earlier found most TCR beta V segments productive about 90% or about 30% of the time. The authors excluded some V segments, including TRBV6-2 and TRBV6-3, as indistinguishable. When presence/absence was analysed, sequencing depth was taken to be roughly uniform across donors.

The germline gives CDR1 MNHNS, CDR2 SASEGT. The CDR3 consists of 16 residues. V shed 4 bases, J shed 4 bases, and the junction held 4 bases outside the gene matches. The receptor was isolated from a man aged 40-49 years in good health and CMV-seronegative. This chain joins TRBV6-1 and TRBJ2-1; 13 bases agree with TRBD2. Sequenced sample: PBMCs. CDR3 sequence: CASSVGTSGAYNEQFF. In DNA form, the CDR3 reads TGTGCCAGCAGTGTCGGGACTAGCGGGGCATACAATGAGCAGTTCTTC.